The 10 T cell receptor beta chains given below trace back to one sample, sequenced in a study of Ad26.COV2.S vaccination and SARS-CoV-2 variants. Clones were read by immunoSEQ multiplex PCR, and TCRdb kept only the in-frame ones, dropping some. This table holds about 350,000 clones, roughly nine tenths found once. The source material was peripheral blood, sampled after recovery from COVID-19. These receptor sequences come from a human donor who had recovered from COVID-19.

The chain combines TRBV13 with TRBJ1-1, with a tentative D call TRBD1 (6 bases). Looked up from germline, CDR1 is PRHDT and CDR2 is FYEKMQ (reference sequence). CDR3 length: 14 residues. Trimming took 8 bases from V and 0 from J, leaving 13 bases between them. CDR3 loop: CASGGGQMNTEAFF. DNA for the CDR3: TGTGCCAGCGGCGGGGGGCAGATGAACACTGAAGCTTTCTTT.

The V gene is TRBV27, the J gene TRBJ2-2, with D possibly being TRBD2 (7 bases). The V end lost 5 bases, the J end lost 13 bases, and 23 bases lay between the germline ends. Germline V gene data show CDR1 as MNHEY and CDR2 as SMNVEV (reference sequence). This CDR3 spans 15 amino acids. CDR3: CASSPLRGAGPGLFF. Written as DNA, the CDR3 is TGTGCCAGCAGTCCACTCCGGGGGGCCGGGCCAGGGCTGTTTTTT.

The V call is TRBV13, the J call TRBJ2-3; D gene uncertain. CDR3 length equals 17 residues. The V end lost 5 bases, the J end lost 2 bases, and 20 bases lay between the germline ends. Germline CDR1 PRHDT, CDR2 FYEKMQ (reference sequence). CDR3 sequence (DNA): TGTGCCAGCAGCCCCCCATCAAGCCCCCGCCTCACAGATACGCAGTATTTT. Translating it yields CASSPPSSPRLTDTQYF. The full variable domain, its missing parts supplied by reference TRBV13 and TRBJ2-3, is AAGVIQSPRHLIKEKRETATLKCYPIPRHDTVYWYQQGPGQDPQFLISFYEKMQSDKGSIPDRFSAQQFSDYHSELNMSSLELGDSALYFCASSPPSSPRLTDTQYFGPGTRLTVL.

This clone was detected only once. The chain links TRBV3-1 (or the pseudogene TRBV3-2) to TRBJ2-3, with 7 bases lining up with TRBD1. Germline-derived CDR1 and CDR2 are LGHDT and YNNKEL (reference sequence). Losses at the gene ends were 7 bases for V and 7 bases for J; bases not matched to a gene: 5. The CDR3 length is 12 residues. The CDR3 here is CASKGATNTQYF. CDR3 DNA: TGTGCCAGCAAGGGGGCGACAAATACGCAGTATTTT.

This chain uses TRBV7-9 with TRBJ1-1; no clear D gene. There are 14 residues in the CDR3. CDR1 is SEHNR and CDR2 is FQNEAQ in the germline V gene (reference sequence). Between the trimmed V and J ends, which lost 0 bases and 0 bases, there was a span of 5 bases. The CDR3 region has the DNA TGTGCCAGCAGCTTAGCGGTGATGAACACTGAAGCTTTCTTT. Translation gives CASSLAVMNTEAFF.

V and J are TRBV7-2 and TRBJ2-5; D remains ambiguous. Germline CDR1 is SGHTA and CDR2 is FQGNSA. The CDR3 totals 12 residues. Trimming took off 5 bases at V and 5 bases at J, with 9 bases between the two ends. CDR3 residues: CASSMFTETQYF. In DNA, the CDR3 is TGTGCCAGCAGCATGTTTACGGAGACCCAGTACTTC.

This chain connects TRBV11-2 to TRBJ1-2, with TRBD1 as a possible D gene (5 bases). The CDR3 spans 15 residues. CDR1 SGHAT and CDR2 FQNNGV come from the germline V gene. V lost 1 base to trimming and J lost 1 base, with 10 bases between them. As DNA, the CDR3 is TGTGCCAGCAGCTTAGTGTCGGGGGTTAACTATGGCTACACCTTC. Residues: CASSLVSGVNYGYTF.

V is TRBV10-1 and J is TRBJ2-5, with TRBD2 matching over 10 bases. CDR3 length: 15 amino acids. Germline CDR1 and CDR2: WNHNN and SYGVQD (reference sequence). With 4 bases clipped from V and 5 bases from J, the junction kept 7 bases outside the gene matches. CDR3 DNA sequence: TGCGCCAGCAGTGGGCGAGCGGGGGGGTCGGAGACCCAGTACTTC. Amino acid sequence: CASSGRAGGSETQYF.

The chain couples TRBV7-9 to TRBJ2-1; D gene unclear. Between the trimmed V and J ends, which lost 0 bases and 2 bases, there was a span of 8 bases. Germline CDR1 reads SEHNR; CDR2 reads FQNEAQ (reference sequence). The CDR3 has 15 amino acids. The CDR3 DNA is TGTGCCAGCAGCTTAGCAGGGCCACCCTACAATGAGCAGTTCTTC. It translates to CASSLAGPPYNEQFF.

The rearrangement joins TRBV6-2 or TRBV6-3 to TRBJ2-7; no reliable D call. This CDR3 spans 13 amino acids. Germline assignment: CDR1 MNHEY and CDR2 SVGEGT. V was clipped by 4 bases and J by 6 bases, with 13 bases between them. CDR3 bases: TGTGCCAGCAGTTTCTCGTCATGGGTCGAGCAGTACTTC. Amino acid sequence: CASSFSSWVEQYF.